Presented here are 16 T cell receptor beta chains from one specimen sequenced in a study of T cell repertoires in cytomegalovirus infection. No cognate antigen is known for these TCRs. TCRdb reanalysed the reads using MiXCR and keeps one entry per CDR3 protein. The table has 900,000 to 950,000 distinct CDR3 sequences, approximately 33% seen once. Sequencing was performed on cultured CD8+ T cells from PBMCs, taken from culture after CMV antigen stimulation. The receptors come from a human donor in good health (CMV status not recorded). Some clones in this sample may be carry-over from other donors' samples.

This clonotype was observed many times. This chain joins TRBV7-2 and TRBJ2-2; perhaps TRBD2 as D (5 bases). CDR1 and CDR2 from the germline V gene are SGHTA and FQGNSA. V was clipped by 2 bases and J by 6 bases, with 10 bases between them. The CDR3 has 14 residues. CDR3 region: CASSLNGVAGELFF. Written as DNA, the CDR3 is TGTGCCAGCAGCTTAAACGGGGTAGCCGGGGAGCTGTTTTTT.

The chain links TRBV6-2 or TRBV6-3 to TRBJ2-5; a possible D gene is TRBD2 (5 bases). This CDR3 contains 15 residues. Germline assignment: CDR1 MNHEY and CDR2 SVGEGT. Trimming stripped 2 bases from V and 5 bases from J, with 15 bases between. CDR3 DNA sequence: TGTGCCAGCAGTTACATAAATACTAGGAAGGAGACCCAGTACTTC. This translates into CASSYINTRKETQYF.

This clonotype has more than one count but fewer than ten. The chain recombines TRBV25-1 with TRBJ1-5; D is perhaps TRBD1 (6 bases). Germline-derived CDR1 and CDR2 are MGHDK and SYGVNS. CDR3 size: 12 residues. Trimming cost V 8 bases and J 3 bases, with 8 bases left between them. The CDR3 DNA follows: TGTGCCAGCCAGGGGTCCAATCAGCCCCAGCATTTT. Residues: CASQGSNQPQHF. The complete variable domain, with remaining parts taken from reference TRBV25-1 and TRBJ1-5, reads EADIYQTPRYLVIGTGKKITLECSQTMGHDKMYWYQQDPGMELHLIHYSYGVNSTEKGDLSSESTVSRIRTEHFPLTLESARPSHTSQYLCASQGSNQPQHFGDGTRLSIL.

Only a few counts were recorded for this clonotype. The chain's CDR3 is CASSQAGPLAAQETQYF. CDR3 nucleotides: TGCGCCAGCAGCCAAGCCGGCCCCCTAGCGGCCCAAGAGACCCAGTACTTC. The J gene is TRBJ2-5, the V gene TRBV4-3; 7 positions agree with TRBD2. There are 17 residues in the CDR3. V was clipped by 1 base and J by 1 base; unmatched bases: 9. Germline CDR1 LGHNA, CDR2 YSLEER.

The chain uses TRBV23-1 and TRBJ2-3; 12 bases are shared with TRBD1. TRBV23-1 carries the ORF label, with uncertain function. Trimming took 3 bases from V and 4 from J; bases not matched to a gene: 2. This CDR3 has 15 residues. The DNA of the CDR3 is TGCGCCAGCAGTCAGGGACAGGGGGCCCCAGATACGCAGTATTTT. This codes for CASSQGQGAPDTQYF.

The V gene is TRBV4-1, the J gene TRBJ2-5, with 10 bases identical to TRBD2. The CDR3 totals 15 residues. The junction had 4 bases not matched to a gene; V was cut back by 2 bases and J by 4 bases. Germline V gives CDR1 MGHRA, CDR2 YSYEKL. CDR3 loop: CASSQILAGGETQYF. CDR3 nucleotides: TGCGCCAGCAGCCAAATATTAGCGGGGGGAGAGACCCAGTACTTC.

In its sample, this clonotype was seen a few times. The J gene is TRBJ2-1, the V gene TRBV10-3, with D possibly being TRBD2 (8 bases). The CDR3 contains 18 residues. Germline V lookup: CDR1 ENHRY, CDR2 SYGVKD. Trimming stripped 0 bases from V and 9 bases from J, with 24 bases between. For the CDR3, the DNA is TGTGCCATCAGTGAGTCAGGGGGCCGAGCGGGGGCGCTCGCTGAGCAGTTCTTC. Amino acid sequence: CAISESGGRAGALAEQFF.

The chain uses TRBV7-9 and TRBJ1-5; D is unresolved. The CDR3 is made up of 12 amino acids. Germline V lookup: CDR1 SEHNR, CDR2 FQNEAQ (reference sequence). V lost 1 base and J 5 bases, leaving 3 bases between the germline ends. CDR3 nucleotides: TGTGCCAGCAGCTTAGTTTATCAGCCCCAGCATTTT. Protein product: CASSLVYQPQHF.

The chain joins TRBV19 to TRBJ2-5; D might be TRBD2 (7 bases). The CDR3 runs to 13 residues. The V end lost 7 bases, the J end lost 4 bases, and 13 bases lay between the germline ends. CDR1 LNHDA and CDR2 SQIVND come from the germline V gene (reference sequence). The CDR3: CASTGGQGETQYF. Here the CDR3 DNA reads TGTGCCAGTACGGGGGGACAAGGAGAGACCCAGTACTTC.

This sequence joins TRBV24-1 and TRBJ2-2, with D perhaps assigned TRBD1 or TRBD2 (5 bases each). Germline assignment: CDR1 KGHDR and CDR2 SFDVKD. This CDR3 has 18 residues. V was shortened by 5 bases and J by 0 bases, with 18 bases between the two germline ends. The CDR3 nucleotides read TGTGCCACCAGTGTATCGGTCCGGGACGGATCGAACACCGGGGAGCTGTTTTTT. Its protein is CATSVSVRDGSNTGELFF.

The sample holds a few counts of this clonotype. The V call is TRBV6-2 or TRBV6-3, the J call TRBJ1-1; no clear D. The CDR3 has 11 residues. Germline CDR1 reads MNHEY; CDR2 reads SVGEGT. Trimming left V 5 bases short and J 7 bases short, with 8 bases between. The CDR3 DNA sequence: TGTGCCAGCAGTACATTATATGAAGCTTTCTTT. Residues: CASSTLYEAFF.

This CDR3 reads CASSYSSEYNEQFF. The CDR3 DNA follows: TGTGCCAGCAGTTACTCGAGTGAATACAATGAGCAGTTCTTC. The rearrangement uses TRBV6-6 and TRBJ2-1, with D unresolved. The V end was cut by 0 bases, the J end by 4 bases, with 7 bases between. The V gene's germline CDR1 is MNHNY and CDR2 SVGAGI (reference sequence). The CDR3 is 14 residues long.

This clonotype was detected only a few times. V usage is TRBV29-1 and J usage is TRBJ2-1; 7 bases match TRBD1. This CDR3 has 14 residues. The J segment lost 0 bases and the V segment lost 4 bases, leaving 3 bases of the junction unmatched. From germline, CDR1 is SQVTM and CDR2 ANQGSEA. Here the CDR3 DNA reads TGCAGCGTTGCGACAGGGAGCTCCTACAATGAGCAGTTCTTC. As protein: CSVATGSSYNEQFF.

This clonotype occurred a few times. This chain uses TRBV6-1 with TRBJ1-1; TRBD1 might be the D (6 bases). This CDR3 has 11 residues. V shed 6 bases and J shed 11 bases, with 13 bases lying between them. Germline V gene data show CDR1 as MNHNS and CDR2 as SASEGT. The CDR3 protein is CASRDRVSAFF. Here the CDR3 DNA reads TGTGCCAGCAGGGACAGAGTGTCGGCTTTCTTT.

CDR3 coding DNA: TGTGCCAGCAGTTTAAGGGACGCAAATAGCAATCAGCCCCAGCATTTT. Its translation: CASSLRDANSNQPQHF. The gene calls are TRBV12-3 or TRBV12-4 and TRBJ1-5; tentatively, D is TRBD1 (5 bases). This CDR3 contains 16 residues. Trimming removed 2 bases from V and 0 bases from J, with 11 bases in between.

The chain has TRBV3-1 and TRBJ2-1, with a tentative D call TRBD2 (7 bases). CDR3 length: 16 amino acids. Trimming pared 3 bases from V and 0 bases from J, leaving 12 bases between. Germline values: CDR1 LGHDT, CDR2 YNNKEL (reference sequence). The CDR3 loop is CASSQMGGPSYNEQFF. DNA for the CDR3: TGTGCCAGCAGCCAGATGGGGGGGCCCTCCTACAATGAGCAGTTCTTC.